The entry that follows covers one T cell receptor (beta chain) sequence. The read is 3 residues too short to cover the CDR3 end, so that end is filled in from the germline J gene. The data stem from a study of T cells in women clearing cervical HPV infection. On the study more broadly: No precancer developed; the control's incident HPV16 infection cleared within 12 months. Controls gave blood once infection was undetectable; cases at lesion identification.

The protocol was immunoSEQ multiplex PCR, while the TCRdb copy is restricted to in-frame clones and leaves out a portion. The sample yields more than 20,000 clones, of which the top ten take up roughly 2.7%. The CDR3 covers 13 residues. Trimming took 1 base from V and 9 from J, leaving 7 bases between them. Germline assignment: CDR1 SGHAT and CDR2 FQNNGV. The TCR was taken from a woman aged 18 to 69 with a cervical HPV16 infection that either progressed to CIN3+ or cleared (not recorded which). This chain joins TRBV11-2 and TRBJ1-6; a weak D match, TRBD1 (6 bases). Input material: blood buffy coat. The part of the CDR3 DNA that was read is TGTGCCAGCAGCTTAGTGGACAGTTCACCC. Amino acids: CASSLVDSSP. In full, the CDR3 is CASSLVDSSPLHF.